This T cell receptor (beta chain) was profiled in a study of shared clonotypes between healthy human individuals. Findings of the study overall: Clonotype sharing among donors was thought likely to change with sequencing depth. Generally, estimated richness proved larger in naive subsets than it did in memory subsets. Against clonotypes common to all four donors, non-shared ones had lower generation probabilities.

TCRdb's table, derived via immunoSEQ multiplex PCR, lists solely in-frame clones and lacks some. The table includes around 2.5 million clones, 80% to 95% detected once. The CDR3 spans 15 residues. Germline values: CDR1 SGHRS, CDR2 YFSETQ. The junction had 4 bases not matched to a gene; V was cut back by 1 base and J by 7 bases. A note on this clone: Its target is not known.

Researchers partitioned CD4+ cells into CD45RA+ naive and CD45RA-negative memory subsets. The sequencing input was naive CD4+ T cells from PBMCs. The subset denotes: CD45RA+ positively selected. The rearrangement uses TRBV5-1 and TRBJ2-1, with TRBD2 matching over 11 bases. The clonotype was recovered from a man between 18 and 29 years old in good health. Some clones in this sample may be carry-over from other donors' samples. CDR3: CASSLIAGGGNEQFF. The CDR3, as DNA: TGCGCCAGCAGCTTGATAGCGGGAGGGGGTAATGAGCAGTTCTTC. The whole variable domain, remainder taken from reference TRBV5-1 and TRBJ2-1, is KAGVTQTPRYLIKTRGQQVTLSCSPISGHRSVSWYQQTPGQGLQFLFEYFSETQRNKGNFPGRFSGRQFSNSRSEMNVSTLELGDSALYLCASSLIAGGGNEQFFGPGTRLTVL.